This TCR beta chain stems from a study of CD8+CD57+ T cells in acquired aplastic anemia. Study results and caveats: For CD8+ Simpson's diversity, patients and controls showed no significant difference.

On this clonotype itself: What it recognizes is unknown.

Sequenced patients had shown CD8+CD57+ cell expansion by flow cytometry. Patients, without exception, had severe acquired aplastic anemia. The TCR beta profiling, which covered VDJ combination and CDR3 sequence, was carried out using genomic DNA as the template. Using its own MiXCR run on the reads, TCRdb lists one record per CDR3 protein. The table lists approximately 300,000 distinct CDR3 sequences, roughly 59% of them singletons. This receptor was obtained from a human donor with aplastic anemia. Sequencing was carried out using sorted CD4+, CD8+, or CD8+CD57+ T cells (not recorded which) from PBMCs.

The CDR3 nucleotides read TGTGCCAGTAGACCCGGGACAGGGATATCTGGCTACACCTTC. Its protein product is CASRPGTGISGYTF. The J gene is TRBJ1-2, the V gene TRBV19; 9 bases agree with TRBD1. The CDR3 totals 14 residues. The germline gives CDR1 LNHDA, CDR2 SQIVND (reference sequence). V gave up 6 bases and J gave up 7 bases; unmatched junction bases: 9.